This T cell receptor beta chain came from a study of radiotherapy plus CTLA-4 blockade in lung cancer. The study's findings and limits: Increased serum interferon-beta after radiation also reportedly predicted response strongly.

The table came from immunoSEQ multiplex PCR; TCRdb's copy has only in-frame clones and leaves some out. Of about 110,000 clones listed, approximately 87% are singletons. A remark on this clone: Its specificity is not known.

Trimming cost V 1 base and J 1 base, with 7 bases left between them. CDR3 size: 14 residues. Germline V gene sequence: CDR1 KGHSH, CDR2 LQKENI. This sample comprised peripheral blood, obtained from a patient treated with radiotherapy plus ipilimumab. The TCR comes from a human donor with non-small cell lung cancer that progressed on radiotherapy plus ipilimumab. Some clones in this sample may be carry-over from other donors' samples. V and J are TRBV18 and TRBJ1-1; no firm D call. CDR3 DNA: TGTGCCAGCTCACCACGAAACGGGAACACTGAAGCTTTCTTT. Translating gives CASSPRNGNTEAFF.